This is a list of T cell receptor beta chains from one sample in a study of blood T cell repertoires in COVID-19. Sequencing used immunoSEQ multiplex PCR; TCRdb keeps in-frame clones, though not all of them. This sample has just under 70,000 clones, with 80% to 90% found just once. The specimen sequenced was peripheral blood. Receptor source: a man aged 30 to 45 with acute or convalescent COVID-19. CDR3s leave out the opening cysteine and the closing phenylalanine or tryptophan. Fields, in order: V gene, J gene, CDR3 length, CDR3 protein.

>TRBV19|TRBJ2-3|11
AIGDRGVDTQY
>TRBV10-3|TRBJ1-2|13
AISESNREGYGYT
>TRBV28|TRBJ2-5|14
ASSAPWTGEIGTQY
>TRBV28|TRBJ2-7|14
ASSAATGTLRHEQY
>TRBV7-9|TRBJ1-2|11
ASSRGGVYGYT
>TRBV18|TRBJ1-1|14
ASSPGAGAAGTEAF
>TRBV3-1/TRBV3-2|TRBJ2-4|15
ASSPTRLAELKNIQY
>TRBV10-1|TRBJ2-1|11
ASSAGAYNEQF
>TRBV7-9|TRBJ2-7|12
ASSSIFGSTEQY
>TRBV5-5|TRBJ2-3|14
ASSLGRGMETDTQY
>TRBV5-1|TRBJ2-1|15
ASSYYPGLAGGGGQF
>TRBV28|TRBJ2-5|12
ASSRRTAQETQY
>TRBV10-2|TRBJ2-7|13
ASSEPVQNNYEQY
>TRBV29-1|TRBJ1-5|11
SVGGGSNQPQH
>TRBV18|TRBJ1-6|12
ASSPTGQTVPLH
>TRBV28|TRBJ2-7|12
ASSENRDYRHPD
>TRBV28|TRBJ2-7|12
ASRAGTGAYEQY
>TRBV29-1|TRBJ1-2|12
STAGAGPQAGYT
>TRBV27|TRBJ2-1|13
ASSTGGSTYNEQF
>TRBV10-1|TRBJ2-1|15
ASSGLGLADRYNEQF
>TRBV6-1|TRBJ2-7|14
ASSEGQVTSVYEQY
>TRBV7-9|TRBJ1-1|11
ASSRPAPGEAF
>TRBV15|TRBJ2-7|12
ATSRGELAYEQY
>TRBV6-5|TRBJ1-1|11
ASSSGQGTEAF
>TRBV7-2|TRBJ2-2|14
ASSSPSGRASGELF
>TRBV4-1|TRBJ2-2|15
ASSPLSGRWFTGELF
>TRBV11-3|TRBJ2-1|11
ASSIGLAGEQF
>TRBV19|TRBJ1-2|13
ASSSGQPLSRGYT
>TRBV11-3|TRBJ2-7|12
ASTPEDRGWEQY
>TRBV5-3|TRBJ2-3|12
ARSLGQGADTQY
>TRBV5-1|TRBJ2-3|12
ASSRADRVDTQY
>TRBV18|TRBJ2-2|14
ASSRWGDEQTGELF
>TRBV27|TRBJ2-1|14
ASSPLTRSSYNEQF
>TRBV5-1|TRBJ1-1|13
ASSLGQEGNTEAF
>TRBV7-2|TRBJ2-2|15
ASSFVDGRDYTGELF
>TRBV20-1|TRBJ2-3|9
SVIRRDTQY
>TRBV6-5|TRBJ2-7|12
ASSSGDLPYEQY
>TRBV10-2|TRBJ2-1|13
ASRDPGLAVNEQF
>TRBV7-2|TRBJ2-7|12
ASSQTGGAGEQY
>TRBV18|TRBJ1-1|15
ASSLQGGSWVDTEAF
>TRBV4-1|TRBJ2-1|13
ASSRDAGATNEQF
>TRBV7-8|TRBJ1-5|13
ASSLMYGAGQPQH
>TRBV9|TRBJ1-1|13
ASSPPRGDNTEAF
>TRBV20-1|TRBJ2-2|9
SAYRGEELF